The rows below give T cell receptor beta chains drawn from one sample of a study of CD8 T cells in Susac syndrome. TCRdb ran MiXCR on the immunoSEQ multiplex PCR reads and lists one entry per CDR3 protein. The sample has some 200,000 distinct CDR3 sequences; 90% to 95% are singletons. The sequenced sample was CD4+ T cells from PBMCs. The receptors here all came from a human donor with multiple sclerosis. CDR3s include the opening cysteine and the closing phenylalanine or tryptophan. The order of the fields is V gene, J gene, clone size, D gene, CDR3 DNA, CDR3 protein. A D gene is named only where the DNA matches it firmly. Clone size is stated in some rows and not others, as once, few, many or a class when expanded.

TRBV12-3/TRBV12-4	TRBJ2-7	-	TRBD2	TGTGCCAGCACTTGGTCTAGCGGGAGGAAAGACGAGCAGTACTTC	CASTWSSGRKDEQYF
TRBV3-1	TRBJ2-1	-	-	TGTGCCAGCAGCCAAGATTTGGTCAACAATGAGCAGTTCTTC	CASSQDLVNNEQFF
TRBV29-1	TRBJ2-5	-	TRBD1	TGCAGCGTTGACAGACAGGGGAATCAAGAGACCCAGTACTTC	CSVDRQGNQETQYF
TRBV19	TRBJ1-1	-	-	TGTGCCAGTAGTATTCGGGGGTTTGGTGAAGCTTTCTTT	CASSIRGFGEAFF
TRBV27	TRBJ2-7	-	TRBD2	TGTGCCAGCAGTATTTTAGCGGGAGAGGGAGAGCAGTACTTC	CASSILAGEGEQYF
TRBV3-1	TRBJ2-5	-	-	TGTGCCAGCAGCCAAGCCCCCGGGGAGACCCAGTACTTC	CASSQAPGETQYF
TRBV3-1	TRBJ2-7	-	-	TGTGCCAGCAGCCAGGATTGGGGATACGAGCAGTACTTC	CASSQDWGYEQYF
TRBV6-2/TRBV6-3	TRBJ1-5	once	-	TGTGCCAGCAGCCGCGTTGAGCCTGACAATCAGCCCCAGCATTTT	CASSRVEPDNQPQHF
TRBV4-1	TRBJ2-5	-	-	TGCGCCAGCAGCCAAGGCTTCCCCCCTCTCACAGAGACCCAGTACTTC	CASSQGFPPLTETQYF
TRBV5-1	TRBJ2-7	once	-	TGCGCCAGCAGACAGGGGACTAATCTGGACGAGCAGTACTTC	CASRQGTNLDEQYF
TRBV5-1	TRBJ2-7	-	TRBD2	TGCGCCAGCAGCCCCGGGGCTAGCGGTTCCTACGAGCAGTACTTC	CASSPGASGSYEQYF
TRBV3-1	TRBJ1-4	-	TRBD1	TGTGCCAGCAGCCTCCATGGACAGGCCCTGAGGGAAAAACTGTTTTTT	CASSLHGQALREKLFF
TRBV30	TRBJ1-1	-	TRBD1	TGTGCCTGGAACTTACAGGGGACGGGGACTGAAGCTTTCTTT	CAWNLQGTGTEAFF
TRBV2	TRBJ2-1	-	TRBD2	TGTGCCAGCAGCCCAGAAAGCGGGGGGGCTTATGAGCAGTTCTTC	CASSPESGGAYEQFF
TRBV7-8	TRBJ2-7	-	-	TGTGCCAGCAGTCAAACGCGCCTACCAGGCGAGCAGTACTTC	CASSQTRLPGEQYF
TRBV20-1	TRBJ2-4	-	TRBD2	TGCAGTGCTAATCCTACTAGCGGGAGGGCCAGAAACATTCAGTACTTC	CSANPTSGRARNIQYF
TRBV27	TRBJ2-7	-	TRBD2	TGTGCCAGCAGTCCCCAGAGCGGGAGGCCTGGCTACGAGCAGTACTTC	CASSPQSGRPGYEQYF
TRBV7-9	TRBJ1-4	-	-	TGTGCCAGCAGCGATTGGGGGGAAAAACTGTTTTTT	CASSDWGEKLFF
TRBV20-1	TRBJ2-7	once	TRBD2	TGCAGTGCTAGAGATGGTGGGGCTAGCGGATTCTACGAGCAGTACTTC	CSARDGGASGFYEQYF
TRBV9	TRBJ1-3	-	-	TGTGCCAGCAGCTTGGGACTGTACTCTGGAAACACCATATATTTT	CASSLGLYSGNTIYF
TRBV10-2	TRBJ2-1	-	-	TGCGCCAGCAGTGACCCCGGACTAAAAGGGAATGAGCAGTTCTTC	CASSDPGLKGNEQFF
TRBV7-2	TRBJ1-6	-	-	TGTGCCAGCAGCTTAGCGCTCCAAAATTCACCCCTCCACTTT	CASSLALQNSPLHF
TRBV3-1	TRBJ2-7	-	-	TGTGCCAGCAGCCAATGGGCCTACTACGAGCAGTACTTC	CASSQWAYYEQYF
TRBV20-1	TRBJ2-1	-	TRBD2	TGCAGTGCTAGAGAGGGTGCGGTCGTTAGCGGGAGTGGGTATGAGCAGTTCTTC	CSAREGAVVSGSGYEQFF
TRBV30	TRBJ1-1	-	-	TGTGCCTACCACCTCGGCGGGAACACTGAAGCTTTCTTT	CAYHLGGNTEAFF
TRBV7-9	TRBJ2-7	-	-	TGTGCCAGCAGCCTCGGGACCGCGAACATCTCCAGCTACTTC	CASSLGTANISSYF
TRBV18	TRBJ2-1	-	-	TGTGCCAGCTCACCAATGATCGGGGTCGATGAGCAGTTCTTC	CASSPMIGVDEQFF
TRBV9	TRBJ1-2	-	-	TGTGCCAGCAGCCAACGGGGGGGACCCGAGCGCGGCTACACCTTC	CASSQRGGPERGYTF
TRBV24-1	TRBJ1-5	once	TRBD1	TGTGCCACCAGTGATTCCGGACAGGGAAGCAATCAGCCCCAGCATTTT	CATSDSGQGSNQPQHF
TRBV2	TRBJ2-1	-	-	TGTGCCAGCAGCGGGGGAACCTACAATGAGCAGTTCTTC	CASSGGTYNEQFF
TRBV30	TRBJ1-2	-	-	TGTGCCTGGAGTATCGACCTCGGCAGGGCTGGCTACACCTTC	CAWSIDLGRAGYTF
TRBV20-1	TRBJ1-1	-	-	TGCAGTGCTCTCGCCAGTCCGAACACTGAAGCTTTCTTT	CSALASPNTEAFF
TRBV20-1	TRBJ1-2	-	-	TGCAGTGCGGAAGGGAGCTCCTATGGCTACACCTTC	CSAEGSSYGYTF
TRBV3-1	TRBJ2-7	-	-	TGTGCCAGCAGCCAGCTTTACGAGCAGTACTTC	CASSQLYEQYF
TRBV3-1	TRBJ1-1	-	-	TGTGCCAGCAGCCACCGAAGCCGGCCTGAAGCTTTCTTT	CASSHRSRPEAFF
TRBV9	TRBJ1-1	-	-	TGTGCCAGCAGCGTAAGCGGCCTGAACACTGAAGCTTTCTTT	CASSVSGLNTEAFF
TRBV3-1	TRBJ2-7	-	TRBD1	TGTGCCAGCAGCCATACGACAGGGTCCTACGAGCAGTACTTC	CASSHTTGSYEQYF
TRBV6-6	TRBJ2-7	-	-	TGTGCCACCAAGGACGGCCCCTACGAGCAGTACTTC	CATKDGPYEQYF
TRBV30	TRBJ1-1	-	-	TGTGCCTGGAGTAGCGATTTGTCGGGCGAAGCTTTCTTT	CAWSSDLSGEAFF
TRBV18	TRBJ2-1	-	TRBD2	TGTGCCAGCTCACCACAAGGGACTAGCGGGGTCAATGAGCAGTTCTTC	CASSPQGTSGVNEQFF
TRBV11-2	TRBJ2-3	once	-	TGTGCCAGCAGCTTAAGAGCTGCGCAAGATACGCAGTATTTT	CASSLRAAQDTQYF
TRBV30	TRBJ1-5	-	-	TGTGCCTGGAATCTGGGGCCACTGAATCAGCCCCAGCATTTT	CAWNLGPLNQPQHF
TRBV20-1	TRBJ2-1	-	TRBD2	TGCAGTGCTAGAGTCCTAGGACTAGCGGGAGGGAGAGAGCAGTTCTTC	CSARVLGLAGGREQFF
TRBV18	TRBJ1-1	-	-	TGTGCCAGCTCACCCGAGTTAATGAACACTGAAGCTTTCTTT	CASSPELMNTEAFF
TRBV27	TRBJ2-4	-	-	TGTGCCAGCAGTTCTGGGACGGCCTTGGCCAAAAACATTCAGTACTTC	CASSSGTALAKNIQYF
TRBV20-1	TRBJ2-7	-	TRBD2	TGCAGTGCTAGTATGGGACTAGCGAAGAGTTACGAGCAGTACTTC	CSASMGLAKSYEQYF
TRBV30	TRBJ1-2	-	TRBD1	TGTGCCTGGAGTGCGACAGGGGGAGATGCCTACACCTTC	CAWSATGGDAYTF
TRBV20-1	TRBJ2-4	-	-	TGCAGTGCTATCCCCCCGAAAGGGAAAAACATTCAGTACTTC	CSAIPPKGKNIQYF
TRBV28	TRBJ2-5	-	-	TGTGCCAGCAGTTTACGGCCAGCCCAAGAGACCCAGTACTTC	CASSLRPAQETQYF
TRBV30	TRBJ2-1	-	-	TGTGCCTGTTCGGCTCTCTTAATTTACAATGAGCAGTTCTTC	CACSALLIYNEQFF
TRBV6-6	TRBJ2-7	-	-	TGTGCCAGCATGTCGGCAGTCTACGAGCAGTACTTC	CASMSAVYEQYF